In its sample, the clone carrying this TCR beta chain was seen once. Its antigen is as yet unknown. CDR3 length equals 12 residues. Germline V gives CDR1 MNHEY, CDR2 SMNVEV (reference sequence). V was cut by 5 bases and J by 1 base, with 3 bases left in between. This specimen comes from a study of cytomegalovirus exposure and HLA in healthy donors. Broader study findings: Cytomegalovirus-associated status was assigned to some 180 TCR beta chains.

The PCR was carried out with 60 Vbeta primers and 13 Jbeta primers. Produced via immunoSEQ multiplex PCR; TCRdb's table is partial and in-frame only. The table lists 85,000 to 110,000 clones, roughly three quarters of them singletons. The receptor's source is a woman aged 18-30 years in good health and CMV-seropositive. The chain combines TRBV27 with TRBJ1-5, with D unclear. The specimen sequenced was PBMCs. CDR3 protein: CASSTSNQPQHF. Here the CDR3 DNA reads TGTGCCAGCAGTACAAGCAATCAGCCCCAGCATTTT.